The rows below give T cell receptor beta chains drawn from one sample of a study of blood T cell repertoires in COVID-19. The repertoire was sequenced with immunoSEQ multiplex PCR; TCRdb's copy has only in-frame clones and lacks some. The table lists approximately 250,000 clones, 84% of them singletons. The sequencing input was peripheral blood. These receptors all stem from a woman in her 40s who had recovered from COVID-19. The CDR3 runs from the conserved cysteine through the conserved F or W. Fields, in order: V gene, clone size, J gene, CDR3 protein. Rows may omit the clone size; those that give it use once, few, many or a size class.

>TRBV5-1|-|TRBJ1-5
CASSLSGGNQPQHF
>TRBV11-2|-|TRBJ1-2
CASSQPGQAHGYTF
>TRBV14|-|TRBJ2-1
CASSHHRLAGGPYNEQFF
>TRBV6-6|few|TRBJ2-7
CASRGQGRQSYEQYF
>TRBV5-8|-|TRBJ1-6
CASTTTGNNSPLHF
>TRBV2|-|TRBJ2-5
CASSGHVGETQYF
>TRBV6-2/TRBV6-3|-|TRBJ2-1
CASSSRGLAGYNEQFF
>TRBV10-3|-|TRBJ2-3
CATTGQGQDTQYF
>TRBV6-5|-|TRBJ2-1
CASSLDRGTYNEQFF
>TRBV30|-|TRBJ2-3
CACPGLTTDTQYF
>TRBV30|-|TRBJ2-7
CACSTRGSSYEQYF
>TRBV6-1|-|TRBJ1-5
CASSETWTGAERPQHF
>TRBV7-9|-|TRBJ2-3
CASNYLPEGSDTQYF
>TRBV7-2|-|TRBJ1-2
CASSLAYRGDYGYTF
>TRBV20-1|-|TRBJ2-1
CSAGGFYEQFF
>TRBV20-1|few|TRBJ1-1
CSKGLYTEAFF
>TRBV10-3|-|TRBJ1-2
CAISDRGSHGYTF
>TRBV28|-|TRBJ1-1
CASSLFLLGRGTEAFF
>TRBV5-4|-|TRBJ2-1
CASSLFGSSYNEQFF
>TRBV10-1|-|TRBJ1-5
CASAGRYSNQPQHF
>TRBV20-1|few|TRBJ2-1
CSATDTKYNEQFF
>TRBV2|-|TRBJ2-7
CASNGGQRKSSYEQYF
>TRBV28|-|TRBJ1-6
CASSLPPLTGLGSPLHF
>TRBV9|-|TRBJ2-1
CASSGQGRSYNEQFF
>TRBV9|once|TRBJ1-3
CASSLRQDSGNTIYF
>TRBV5-8|-|TRBJ2-3
CASSLGALAGSSTDTQYF
>TRBV30|-|TRBJ2-1
CAWSWTGGGLNEQFF
>TRBV2|-|TRBJ2-5
CASSYQQETQYF
>TRBV30|-|TRBJ1-2
CAWSAKGASYGYTF
>TRBV2|-|TRBJ1-1
CASNPEQDTEAFF
>TRBV18|-|TRBJ1-4
CASSPDGATNEKLFF
>TRBV5-1|-|TRBJ1-5
CASSLGGLDQPQHF
>TRBV7-6|-|TRBJ2-2
CASSPGLVYTGELFF
>TRBV6-1|-|TRBJ1-4
CASSEFNGLGTVNEKLFF
>TRBV5-4|-|TRBJ2-7
CASSLGTGTYEQYF
>TRBV28|-|TRBJ1-2
CASSPAVGRASNYGYTF
>TRBV11-3|-|TRBJ1-1
CASNDRGRRTEAFF
>TRBV28|once|TRBJ2-7
CASSPPSGGGPYEQYF
>TRBV20-1|-|TRBJ1-1
CSAANTEAFF
>TRBV3-1/TRBV3-2|-|TRBJ2-5
CASSQDPGLAGGQETQYF
>TRBV5-5|-|TRBJ2-5
CASSLFLAGSTQYF
>TRBV3-1/TRBV3-2|-|TRBJ2-7
CASSSGGGYEQYF
>TRBV12-5|few|TRBJ1-1
CASATGQLNTEAFF
>TRBV7-9|few|TRBJ1-5
CASSLSTGDQPQHF
>TRBV12-3/TRBV12-4|-|TRBJ1-1
CASLLRGFTEAFF
>TRBV7-9|-|TRBJ2-1
CASSLFTRHNEQFF
>TRBV5-4|-|TRBJ1-2
CASSLQTGMGYTF
>TRBV5-4|few|TRBJ1-5
CASSLAAGEPQHF
>TRBV19|once|TRBJ1-2
CASSDAGTGDYGYTF
>TRBV2|-|TRBJ2-2
CASSELGGINTGELFF
>TRBV5-1|-|TRBJ2-7
CASSLADRKAYEQYF
>TRBV6-5|-|TRBJ1-1
CASRRDRGVVTEAFF
>TRBV5-1|-|TRBJ2-3
CASSFQGTDTQYF